This section outlines one T cell receptor (beta chain) sequence together with its context. The data originate from a study of shared clonotypes between healthy human individuals. TCRdb keeps only in-frame clones here, not all; method: immunoSEQ multiplex PCR. The data show around 1,000,000 clones, roughly 80% seen once. The CDR3 consists of 15 residues. The germline CDR1 and CDR2 sequences are LNHDA and SQIVND (reference sequence). Trimming pared 7 bases from V and 0 bases from J, leaving 15 bases between. A split of CD4+ cells into CD45RA+ naive and CD45RA-negative memory subsets was performed. This clonotype was obtained from a man younger than 35 in good health. Some clones in this sample may be carry-over from other donors' samples. The sample comprised memory CD4+ T cells from PBMCs. Subset specified: CD45RA-negative fraction. This chain links TRBV19 with TRBJ1-2; D gene ambiguous. Here the CDR3 reads CASTRTASPNYGYTF. The CDR3 coding sequence is TGTGCCAGTACCCGTACAGCCTCCCCTAACTATGGCTACACCTTC.